Each of the 9 T cell receptor beta chains below was sequenced from the same sample in a study of blood T cell repertoires in COVID-19. TCRdb keeps only in-frame clones here, not all; method: immunoSEQ multiplex PCR. This sample has about 55,000 clones, with roughly 80% found just once. Sequencing was done on a sample of peripheral blood. The receptors shown here come from a human donor in a cohort sampled during active or convalescent COVID-19.

This chain connects TRBV6-6 to TRBJ2-1; D ambiguous. Trimming took 2 bases from V and 0 from J, leaving 5 bases between them. Germline CDR1 reads MNHNY; CDR2 reads SVGAGI (reference sequence). The CDR3 runs 14 residues. The CDR3 nucleotides are TGTGCCAGCAGTTACGAGAGCTCCTACAATGAGCAGTTCTTC. Residues: CASSYESSYNEQFF.

This chain joins TRBV5-5 and TRBJ2-2; 7 bases align to TRBD2. Trimming at V came to 2 bases and at J to 6 bases, leaving 7 bases not matched to a gene. Germline V gene lookup returns CDR1 SGHKS and CDR2 YYEKEE (reference sequence). The CDR3 runs 15 residues. Here the CDR3 DNA reads TGTGCCAGCAGCTTCCGGCTGGGAGGGGCCGGGGAGCTGTTTTTT. Amino acid sequence: CASSFRLGGAGELFF.

The rearrangement uses TRBV14 and TRBJ2-7; D not resolved. Germline V gives CDR1 SGHDN, CDR2 FVKESK. The CDR3 covers 16 residues. V lost 5 bases and J lost 0, with 17 bases in between. The CDR3 reads CASSSRLAPSSYEQYF. CDR3 nucleotide sequence: TGTGCCAGCAGCTCTCGGTTAGCCCCGAGCTCCTACGAGCAGTACTTC. The variable domain in full, completed from reference TRBV14 and TRBJ2-7, reads EAGVTQFPSHSVIEKGQTVTLRCDPISGHDNLYWYRRVMGKEIKFLLHFVKESKQDESGMPNNRFLAERTGGTYSTLKVQPAELEDSGVYFCASSSRLAPSSYEQYFGPGTRLTVT.

This clone was observed a few times. J is TRBJ1-2 and V is TRBV7-3; D not certain. Germline V gene data show CDR1 as SGHTA and CDR2 as FQGTGA. The CDR3 has 14 residues. V lost 5 bases, J lost 0 bases, and 10 bases lay in between. Here the CDR3 DNA reads TGTGCCAGCAGCCCACCTCAGGCTAACTATGGCTACACCTTC. Encoded protein: CASSPPQANYGYTF. The full variable domain, completed using reference TRBV7-3 and TRBJ1-2, is GAGVSQTPSNKVTEKGKYVELRCDPISGHTALYWYRQSLGQGPEFLIYFQGTGAADDSGLPNDRFFAVRPEGSVSTLKIQRTERGDSAVYLCASSPPQANYGYTFGSGTRLTVV.

This clone was seen just once. The V and J genes are TRBV27 and TRBJ1-1, with D perhaps matching TRBD1 (6 bases). With 3 bases removed from V and 4 bases from J, the gap between germline ends came to 15 bases. The CDR3 has 15 residues. Per the germline V gene, CDR1 is MNHEY and CDR2 is SMNVEV (reference sequence). CDR3 sequence reads: CASSLGAGTRTEAFF. DNA for the CDR3: TGTGCCAGCAGTTTGGGGGCCGGTACCCGCACTGAAGCTTTCTTT.

As for this clone: The identical CDR3 is also encoded by other nucleotide sequences in the sample. The CDR3 reads CAISDGGTDTQYF. The CDR3 DNA sequence: TGTGCCATCAGCGACGGGGGCACAGATACGCAGTATTTT. The chain carries TRBV10-3 and TRBJ2-3; tentative D call: TRBD2 (5 bases). CDR1 ENHRY and CDR2 SYGVKD come from the germline V gene. V shed 6 bases and J shed 1 base, with 8 bases lying between them. The CDR3 contains 13 residues.

The CDR3 nucleotides read TGTGCCAGCAGCTCGAGTCCCGGGACAGGGTTGGGCTACACCTTC. Amino acid sequence: CASSSSPGTGLGYTF. This chain uses TRBV11-2 with TRBJ1-2; TRBD1 matches at 9 bases. Germline loops: CDR1 SGHAT, CDR2 FQNNGV. V shed 4 bases and J 8 bases; nucleotides not matched to a gene: 11. The CDR3 totals 15 residues. The full variable domain, rest sourced from reference TRBV11-2 and TRBJ1-2, is EAGVAQSPRYKIIEKRQSVAFWCNPISGHATLYWYQQILGQGPKLLIQFQNNGVVDDSQLPKDRFSAERLKGVDSTLKIQPAKLEDSAVYLCASSSSPGTGLGYTFGSGTRLTVV.

The chain joins TRBV4-1 to TRBJ2-5; TRBD1 might be the D (7 bases). V shed 3 bases and J shed 5 bases, with 16 bases lying between them. Germline V CDR1 and CDR2: MGHRA, YSYEKL. The CDR3 has 15 residues. The CDR3 DNA is TGCGCCAGCAGCCAGTTGACAGGGACTCACGAGACCCAGTACTTC. Its translation: CASSQLTGTHETQYF.

The chain has TRBV3-1 (or the pseudogene TRBV3-2) and TRBJ1-2; no clear D gene. The V gene lost 5 bases and the J gene lost 4 bases, with 20 bases spanning the gap. Looked up from germline, CDR1 is LGHDT and CDR2 is YNNKEL (reference sequence). This CDR3 is built from 16 residues. CDR3 protein: CASSTRGRVGGYGYTF. The CDR3 coding sequence is TGTGCCAGCAGCACCAGAGGGAGGGTAGGTGGCTATGGCTACACCTTC.